This T cell receptor (beta chain) derives from a study of CD8+ T cells in alopecia areata. RNA was isolated and reverse transcribed to cDNA, the sequencing template. Data came from immunoSEQ multiplex PCR; TCRdb stores just in-frame clones and leaves some out. In the table there are about 160,000 clones, approximately 62% of which are singletons. Germline lookup yields CDR1 SGHNT and CDR2 YYREEE (reference sequence). This CDR3 region has 15 residues. The ends were cut back, 10 bases at V and 4 bases at J, with 21 bases in the middle. Indicated treatment: oral pan-JAK inhibitor, 5-10 mg twice daily. The table lists this clone with a few counts.

This chain uses TRBV5-4 with TRBJ2-1; D is perhaps TRBD1 (7 bases). The sequence derives from a human donor with alopecia areata. This specimen consisted of CD4+ T cells sorted from blood, obtained at week 24, from a patient treated with tofacitinib. CDR3 residues: CASGSTGAYYNEQFF. The CDR3 DNA follows: TGTGCCTCCGGGAGTACAGGGGCTTATTACAATGAGCAGTTCTTC.